This T cell receptor beta chain was recovered during a study of T cell changes during pregnancy in multiple sclerosis. With V trimmed by 3 bases and J by 6 bases, 4 bases remained unmatched. Germline V lookup: CDR1 GTSNPN, CDR2 SVGIG (reference sequence). The CDR3 contains 12 residues. Repertoires were generated with immunoSEQ multiplex PCR, while TCRdb's copy carries only in-frame clones and drops some. The table includes tens of thousands of clones, less than 90% detected once. The sample was peripheral blood, taken before pregnancy. The clonotype was recovered from a female donor with multiple sclerosis, enrolled in a pregnancy study. This rearrangement joins TRBV30 to TRBJ1-1, with TRBD1 identical over 7 bases. CDR3 sequence reads: CAWRKGASEAFF. The CDR3 nucleotides are TGTGCCTGGAGGAAGGGGGCCTCTGAAGCTTTCTTT. The variable domain in full, completed from reference TRBV30 and TRBJ1-1, reads SQTIHQWPATLVQPVGSPLSLECTVEGTSNPNLYWYRQAAGRGLQLLFYSVGIGQISSEVPQNLSASRPQDRQFILSSKKLLLSDSGFYLCAWRKGASEAFFGQGTRLTVV.